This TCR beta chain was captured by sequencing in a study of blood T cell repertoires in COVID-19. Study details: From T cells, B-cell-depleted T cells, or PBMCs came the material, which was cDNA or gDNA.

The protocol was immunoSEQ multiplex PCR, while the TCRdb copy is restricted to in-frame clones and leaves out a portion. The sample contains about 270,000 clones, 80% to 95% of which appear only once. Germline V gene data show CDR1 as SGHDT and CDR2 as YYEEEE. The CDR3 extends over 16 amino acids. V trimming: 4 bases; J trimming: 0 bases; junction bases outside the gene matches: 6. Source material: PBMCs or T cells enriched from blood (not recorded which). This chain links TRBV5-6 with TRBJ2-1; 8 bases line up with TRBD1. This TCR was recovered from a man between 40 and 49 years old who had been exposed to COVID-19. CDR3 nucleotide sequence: TGTGCCAGCAGCCACGGCACAGGGGGCTCCTACAATGAGCAGTTCTTC. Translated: CASSHGTGGSYNEQFF.